One T cell receptor beta chain is described in this entry. This clonotype was detected only a few times. Its antigen is still unknown. The record has no base qualities; no much larger clone is one base away. This entry belongs to a study (dated by TCRdb to between 2015 and 2016). Library creation used RT-PCR. Instrument used: Illumina MiSeq. The raw public data were reprocessed by TCRdb itself: fastp quality trimming at Q25, MiXCR clonotype calling, in-frame beta chains only. Entries are consolidated by CDR3 protein sequence, retaining the most common genes and DNA. The sample yields more than 600,000 distinct CDR3 sequences; about 14% were counted once. 3.6% of the sample comes from the top ten. Taken from the germline V gene, the CDR1 and CDR2 loops are SGHDT and YYEEEE. The germline V and J ends show losses of 2 bases and 3 bases respectively, and no gene match explains 8 bases of the junction. The CDR3 measures 16 amino acids from cysteine to phenylalanine. Of all the DNA, just the CDR3 is kept, 48 bases in frame from base 1.

Sequencing input: memory CD4+ T cells from blood. The rearranged chain carries TRBV5-6 and TRBJ2-5; 9 nucleotides in the junction match TRBD1. This TCR was sampled from a female donor in good health, serving as a healthy control. The DNA is TGTGCCAGCAGCTTTGTTACAGGGGGCTTAAAAGAGACCCAGTACTTC. This gives the protein CASSFVTGGLKETQYF.